Listed below are T cell receptor beta chains from one sample, sequenced in a study of blood T cell repertoires in COVID-19. Data came from immunoSEQ multiplex PCR; TCRdb stores just in-frame clones and leaves some out. Of under 250,000 clones listed, around 80% were seen once; the top ten hold 8.6%. The source material was peripheral blood. Source of these receptors: a man between 40 and 49 years old with active or convalescent COVID-19. Both conserved end residues are part of each CDR3. A D gene is named only where the DNA matches it firmly. The size field is filled for only some rows; it gives once, few, many or a size class.

TRBJ1-2,TRBV6-5,NA,once,CASRGDSNYGYTF,TGTGCCAGCAGGGGCGACAGTAACTATGGCTACACCTTC
TRBJ2-3,TRBV27,NA,once,CASSWGLGTDTQYF,TGTGCCAGCAGTTGGGGACTCGGCACAGATACGCAGTATTTT
TRBJ1-6,TRBV5-4,NA,NA,CASSQQGVNSPLHF,TGTGCCAGCAGCCAACAGGGAGTTAATTCACCCCTCCACTTT
TRBJ1-1,TRBV25-1,NA,NA,CASGRGLNTEAFF,TGTGCCAGCGGGCGGGGCCTGAACACTGAAGCTTTCTTT
TRBJ2-2,TRBV11-2,TRBD1,NA,CASSSGQGNGELFF,TGTGCCAGCAGCTCGGGACAGGGTAACGGGGAGCTGTTTTTT
TRBJ1-2,TRBV7-2,NA,few,CASSLDRGSNYGYTF,TGTGCCAGCAGCTTAGATCGTGGCTCTAACTATGGCTACACCTTC
TRBJ1-5,TRBV12-3/TRBV12-4,NA,few,CASRLGAAQPQHF,TGTGCCAGCAGGCTAGGAGCGGCTCAGCCCCAGCATTTT
TRBJ2-1,TRBV5-1,TRBD2,NA,CASSLSGLATGEQFF,TGCGCCAGCAGCTTGTCGGGACTAGCTACGGGTGAGCAGTTCTTC
TRBJ2-1,TRBV5-4,TRBD2,NA,CASSLGASGAYNEQFF,TGTGCCAGCAGCTTGGGGGCTAGCGGGGCCTACAATGAGCAGTTCTTC
TRBJ1-4,TRBV11-3,NA,few,CASSLAWQGRSNEKLFF,TGTGCCAGCAGCTTAGCGTGGCAGGGGCGGTCTAATGAAAAACTGTTTTTT
TRBJ1-1,TRBV5-6,TRBD1,NA,CASSNYRGMNTEAFF,TGTGCCAGCAGCAATTACAGGGGCATGAACACTGAAGCTTTCTTT
TRBJ1-2,TRBV7-2,NA,once,CASSFPPNGYTF,TGTGCCAGCAGCTTCCCTCCTAATGGCTACACCTTC
TRBJ2-1,TRBV5-1,NA,NA,CASSPREKTYNEQFF,TGCGCCAGCAGTCCGAGGGAGAAAACCTACAATGAGCAGTTCTTC
TRBJ1-6,TRBV3-1/TRBV3-2,TRBD1,NA,CASSQGSGQAGSPLHF,TGTGCCAGCAGCCAAGGTTCGGGACAGGCCGGTTCACCCCTCCACTTT
TRBJ2-2,TRBV30,TRBD1,NA,CAWSVQGAGELFF,TGTGCCTGGAGTGTACAGGGGGCAGGGGAGCTGTTTTTT
TRBJ2-1,TRBV28,TRBD1,NA,CASSWGQVYNEQFF,TGTGCCAGCAGTTGGGGACAGGTTTACAATGAGCAGTTCTTC
TRBJ1-2,TRBV19,NA,NA,CASSVNRGNYGYTF,TGTGCCAGTAGCGTAAACCGGGGGAACTATGGCTACACCTTC
TRBJ1-4,TRBV3-1/TRBV3-2,NA,NA,CASSQRGAGEKLFF,TGTGCCAGCAGCCAACGGGGGGCAGGGGAAAAACTGTTTTTT
TRBJ2-6,TRBV24-1,NA,NA,CATSDPGRDGANVLTF,TGTGCCACCAGTGACCCAGGTCGGGATGGGGCCAACGTCCTGACTTTC
TRBJ1-3,TRBV5-1,NA,NA,CASTPTQGGNTIYF,TGCGCCAGCACCCCAACCCAGGGCGGAAACACCATATATTTT
TRBJ1-5,TRBV7-2,NA,NA,CASSLGSLNQPQHF,TGTGCCAGCAGCTTAGGGTCCCTAAATCAGCCCCAGCATTTT
TRBJ2-1,TRBV6-5,NA,NA,CASSYSRQYNEQFF,TGTGCCAGCAGTTACTCGAGACAGTACAATGAGCAGTTCTTC
TRBJ2-1,TRBV6-4,TRBD2,NA,CASSDGLAKFF,TGTGCCAGCAGTGACGGACTAGCTAAGTTCTTC
TRBJ2-2,TRBV6-2/TRBV6-3,NA,NA,CASSPRAVGGGGELFF,TGTGCCAGCAGTCCCCGAGCCGTGGGGGGAGGCGGGGAGCTGTTTTTT
TRBJ1-3,TRBV9,NA,NA,CASSELGVGGNTIYF,TGTGCCAGCAGCGAGTTAGGGGTAGGAGGAAACACCATATATTTT
TRBJ1-3,TRBV30,NA,few,CAWSVQTGNTIYF,TGTGCCTGGAGTGTACAAACTGGAAACACCATATATTTT
TRBJ1-1,TRBV7-2,TRBD1,NA,CASSLVTGMNTEAFF,TGTGCCAGCAGCTTAGTGACAGGGATGAACACTGAAGCTTTCTTT
TRBJ2-1,TRBV6-5,NA,NA,CASYRNSPGPALFF,TGTGCCAGCTACAGGAACTCCCCAGGCCCAGCTTTGTTCTTC
TRBJ2-1,TRBV7-7,TRBD2,NA,CASSTLAGSYNEQFF,TGTGCTAGCAGCACTCTAGCGGGATCCTACAATGAGCAGTTCTTC
TRBJ2-7,TRBV29-1,NA,NA,CSVEDLNYEQYF,TGCAGCGTTGAAGACCTAAACTACGAGCAGTACTTC
TRBJ2-3,TRBV6-5,NA,few,CAIRTFNPDTQYF,TGTGCCATCCGAACATTTAACCCAGATACGCAGTATTTT
TRBJ2-3,TRBV29-1,NA,few,CSVPQGRGTDTQYF,TGCAGCGTTCCGCAGGGGCGGGGCACAGATACGCAGTATTTT
TRBJ1-5,TRBV10-2,TRBD1,NA,CASRGTGSQPQHF,TGCGCCAGCAGGGGGACAGGGAGTCAGCCCCAGCATTTT
TRBJ1-3,TRBV24-1,NA,NA,CATSDLMDTFGNTIYF,TGTGCCACCAGTGATTTGATGGACACCTTCGGAAACACCATATATTTT
TRBJ2-3,TRBV25-1,NA,NA,CASRVGGSPGTDTQYF,TGTGCCAGCAGAGTGGGGGGATCCCCTGGCACAGATACGCAGTATTTT
TRBJ1-4,TRBV19,TRBD1,NA,CASSTGGVTNEKLFF,TGTGCCAGTAGTACAGGGGGTGTAACTAATGAAAAACTGTTTTTT